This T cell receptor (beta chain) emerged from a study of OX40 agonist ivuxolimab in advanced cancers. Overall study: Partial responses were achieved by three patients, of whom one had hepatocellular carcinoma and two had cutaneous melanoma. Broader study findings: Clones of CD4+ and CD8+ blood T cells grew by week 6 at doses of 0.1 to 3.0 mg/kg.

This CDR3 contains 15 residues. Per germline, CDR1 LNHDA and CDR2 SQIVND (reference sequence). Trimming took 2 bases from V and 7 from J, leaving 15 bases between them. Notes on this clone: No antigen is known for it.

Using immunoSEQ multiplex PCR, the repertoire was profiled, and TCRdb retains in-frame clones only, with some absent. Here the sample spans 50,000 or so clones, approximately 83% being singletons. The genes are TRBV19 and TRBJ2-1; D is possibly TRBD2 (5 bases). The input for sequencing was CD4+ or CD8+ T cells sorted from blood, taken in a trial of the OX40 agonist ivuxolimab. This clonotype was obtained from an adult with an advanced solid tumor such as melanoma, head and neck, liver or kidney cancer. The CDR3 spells CASSIWLLPGNEQFF. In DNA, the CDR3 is TGTGCCAGTAGTATATGGCTACTTCCGGGAAATGAGCAGTTCTTC.